These 20 T cell receptor beta chains originate from one sample sequenced in a study of OX40 agonist ivuxolimab in advanced cancers. Sequencing was performed with immunoSEQ multiplex PCR; in TCRdb, only in-frame clones are kept and a portion is missing. The profile shows almost 85,000 clones, around 84% of them singletons. The sequencing used CD4+ or CD8+ T cells sorted from blood, collected in a trial of the OX40 agonist ivuxolimab. These receptors came from an adult with an advanced solid tumor such as melanoma, head and neck, liver or kidney cancer.

V and J are TRBV11-3 and TRBJ1-2, with 7 bases lining up with TRBD1. Germline V gene data show CDR1 as SGHNT and CDR2 as YENEEA. The CDR3 has 14 amino acids. Unmatched junction bases numbered 2, after V lost 1 base and J lost 3 bases. CDR3 DNA: TGTGCCAGCAGCTTAGGAGACAGGGACTATGGCTACACCTTC. Its translation is CASSLGDRDYGYTF.

The rearrangement uses TRBV6-5 and TRBJ2-1; unclear D gene. V was clipped by 3 bases and J by 0 bases, with 9 bases between them. The CDR3 totals 15 residues. Germline loops: CDR1 MNHEY, CDR2 SVGAGI. As DNA, the CDR3 is TGTGCCAGCAGTTATCAGGCGGACTCCTACAATGAGCAGTTCTTC. This translates into CASSYQADSYNEQFF.

V gene TRBV5-1 combines with J gene TRBJ2-1; 10 bases are shared with TRBD2. V shed 3 bases and J 8 bases; nucleotides not matched to a gene: 8. The germline CDR1 and CDR2 sequences are SGHRS and YFSETQ. The CDR3 consists of 15 residues. CDR3 region: CASSWLAGDEYEQFF. The CDR3 DNA is TGCGCCAGCAGCTGGCTAGCGGGAGACGAGTATGAGCAGTTCTTC.

V usage is TRBV30 and J usage is TRBJ1-2; D is unclear. The CDR3 extends over 13 amino acids. V was pared by 0 bases and J by 2 bases, with 7 bases between. Germline V gives CDR1 GTSNPN, CDR2 SVGIG (reference sequence). The CDR3 DNA follows: TGTGCCTGGAGTGTTACATTAAACTATGGCTACACCTTC. It codes for CAWSVTLNYGYTF.

The chain carries TRBV6-6 and TRBJ1-2; a weak D match, TRBD1 (5 bases). Germline V gene lookup returns CDR1 MNHNY and CDR2 SVGAGI (reference sequence). V dropped 7 bases and J dropped 2 bases, with 11 bases sitting between them. CDR3 length: 13 amino acids. In nucleotides, the CDR3 is TGTGCCAGCACCGGTAGGACAAACTATGGCTACACCTTC. As protein: CASTGRTNYGYTF.

V usage is TRBV5-1 and J usage is TRBJ1-1; 7 positions match TRBD1. The germline V gene has CDR1 SGHRS and CDR2 YFSETQ. CDR3 size: 16 residues. V was pared by 3 bases and J by 1 base, with 9 bases of the junction left unmatched. The CDR3 is CASSSSPGQRNTEAFF. The CDR3 DNA reads as TGCGCCAGCAGCTCGTCACCGGGACAGCGGAACACTGAAGCTTTCTTT.

This chain connects TRBV5-1 to TRBJ2-1; no firm D call. The CDR3 contains 14 residues. Trimming removed 0 bases from V and 2 bases from J, with 6 bases in between. CDR1 and CDR2 (germline): SGHRS, YFSETQ. CDR3 region: CASSLGNTYNEQFF. Here the CDR3 DNA reads TGCGCCAGCAGCTTGGGGAACACCTACAATGAGCAGTTCTTC.

This clone appeared once. This sequence joins TRBV27 and TRBJ2-1; D is possibly TRBD2 (5 bases). The germline V gene has CDR1 MNHEY and CDR2 SMNVEV (reference sequence). The CDR3 consists of 14 residues. V was shortened by 0 bases and J by 2 bases, with 5 bases between the two germline ends. The CDR3: CASSLSGTYNEQFF. The CDR3 region has the DNA TGTGCCAGCAGTTTATCCGGGACCTACAATGAGCAGTTCTTC.

The chain is built from TRBV7-9 and TRBJ1-1; weak D call: TRBD1 (5 bases). Between the trimmed V and J ends, which lost 5 bases and 2 bases, there was a span of 9 bases. The CDR3 runs 13 residues. Germline loops: CDR1 SEHNR, CDR2 FQNEAQ (reference sequence). The CDR3 DNA sequence: TGTGCCAGCAGCCCCGACAGTAACACTGAAGCTTTCTTT. Protein sequence: CASSPDSNTEAFF.

With respect to this clone: At one boundary the junction diverges from the germline segment, which might be a read error. As DNA, the CDR3 is TGTGCCGGCAGCCCCTACCCGGGCCGTAATGAAGCTTTCTTT. Translated, it gives CAGSPYPGRNEAFF. The rearrangement uses TRBV5-6 and TRBJ1-1, with unresolved D. The CDR3 totals 14 residues. Germline lookup yields CDR1 SGHDT and CDR2 YYEEEE.

This chain links TRBV6-5 with TRBJ2-2, with TRBD2 matching 7 bases. Trimming at V came to 5 bases and at J to 2 bases, leaving 5 bases not matched to a gene. CDR1 MNHEY and CDR2 SVGAGI come from the germline V gene. This CDR3 is 15 amino acids long. The CDR3 nucleotides are TGTGCCAGCAGTAAAAGCGGGATTAACACCGGGGAGCTGTTTTTT. As protein: CASSKSGINTGELFF.

This clone was seen once. This chain links TRBV6-6 with TRBJ2-1; 8 positions match TRBD2. CDR3 length equals 15 residues. Germline CDR1 MNHNY, CDR2 SVGAGI (reference sequence). V lost 2 bases, J lost 6 bases, and 6 bases stayed unmatched. The CDR3 is CASSYAAGGPNEQFF. In DNA form, the CDR3 reads TGTGCCAGCAGTTACGCGGCGGGGGGCCCCAATGAGCAGTTCTTC.

This chain joins TRBV18 and TRBJ2-5; no definite D call. This CDR3 has 12 residues. Germline CDR1 is KGHSH and CDR2 is LQKENI. Trimming removed 2 bases at V and 4 bases at J, with 5 bases between. Here the CDR3 reads CASSPLGETQYF. The CDR3 nucleotides are TGTGCCAGCTCACCATTAGGAGAGACCCAGTACTTC.

With respect to this clone: A read error may account for a junction end that differs from germline. The V gene is TRBV7-9, the J gene TRBJ2-7; possible D gene TRBD2, 5 bases. The CDR3 is 14 residues long. Germline V gene lookup returns CDR1 SEHNR and CDR2 FQNEAQ (reference sequence). This CDR3 is CASSLAQRSYEQYF. The CDR3 DNA reads TGTGCCAGCAGCCTAGCTCAGCGATCCTACGAGCAGTACTTC.

The V gene is TRBV6-1, the J gene TRBJ2-2; D perhaps matches TRBD2 (6 bases). The length of the CDR3 is 14 residues. V lost 3 bases, J lost 3 bases, and 8 bases lay in between. CDR1 and CDR2 from the germline V gene are MNHNS and SASEGT. As DNA, the CDR3 is TGTGCCAGCAGTGATTGGGGGGACACCGGGGAGCTGTTTTTT. Its translation is CASSDWGDTGELFF.

The rearrangement uses TRBV27 and TRBJ1-6; D gene uncertain. CDR1 and CDR2 (germline): MNHEY, SMNVEV (reference sequence). Trimming cost V 2 bases and J 5 bases, with 10 bases left between them. The CDR3 runs to 15 residues. The CDR3 protein is CASSLGRTNNSPLHF. CDR3 bases: TGTGCCAGCAGTTTAGGACGTACTAATAATTCACCCCTCCACTTT.

In DNA, the CDR3 is TGTGCCAGCAGCTATGACAGGGACAGACAGCCCCAGCATTTT. Protein: CASSYDRDRQPQHF. V usage is TRBV6-5 and J usage is TRBJ1-5; the match to TRBD1 covers 7 bases. V lost 6 bases and J lost 7; bases outside the gene matches: 9. The CDR3 length is 14 residues. Germline V gives CDR1 MNHEY, CDR2 SVGAGI.

The genes are TRBV11-2 and TRBJ1-3, with a weak D call TRBD1 (5 bases). The CDR3 totals 16 residues. Trimming took off 7 bases at V and 3 bases at J, with 19 bases between the two ends. Germline CDR1 is SGHAT and CDR2 is FQNNGV. The DNA of the CDR3 is TGTGCCAGCACCTTCTCAGGGCCCAATAATGGAAACACCATATATTTT. This translates into CASTFSGPNNGNTIYF.

The chain carries TRBV6-4 and TRBJ2-3; D assignment may be TRBD1 or TRBD2 (5 bases each). V lost 4 bases, J lost 4 bases, and 18 bases lay in between. The CDR3 totals 16 residues. CDR1 is MRHNA and CDR2 is SNTAGT in the germline V gene. The CDR3 reads CASSAAEGLGADTQYF. The DNA of the CDR3 is TGTGCCAGCAGTGCTGCAGAGGGGCTGGGGGCAGATACGCAGTATTTT.

J is TRBJ1-1 and V is TRBV6-1; D is possibly TRBD1 (6 bases). Between the trimmed V and J ends, which lost 3 bases and 0 bases, there was a span of 14 bases. CDR3 length equals 16 residues. Germline V lookup: CDR1 MNHNS, CDR2 SASEGT. Here the CDR3 DNA reads TGTGCCAGCAGTGACCCAGGGGTGACCATGAACACTGAAGCTTTCTTT. This gives the protein CASSDPGVTMNTEAFF.